This T cell receptor (beta chain) was profiled in a study of blood T cell repertoires in COVID-19 (dated by TCRdb to the early 2020s). About the study as a whole: Samples covering the acute and convalescent phases of COVID-19 were provided by collaborators in the United States, Italy and Spain. The sample metadata nearly always contained a de-identified subject ID, COVID-19 status, age in years and sex. The prospective study material was composed of cDNA or gDNA derived from T cells, B-cell-depleted T cells, or PBMCs. Samples were obtained from the ongoing ImmuneRACE study (first 160 participants) and from about 1,300 subjects provided by 6 global collaborators. Where HLA class I and class II types were available, the types were taken from metadata supplied by the sample provider, not from assay-based typing. A freely available public database, intended as a resource for researchers studying the immune response to SARS-CoV-2, is where the repertoires were released. The dataset comprised deeply sampled blood TCRbeta repertoires from subjects exposed to, actively infected with, or recovered from COVID-19.

The CDR3 runs 16 residues from the cysteine to the phenylalanine. Kept here is only the CDR3 DNA, which spans 48 bases and is read in frame from base 1. Unmatched junction bases come to 9, with V trimmed by 3 bases and J by 2 bases. CDR1 and CDR2 are read off the germline V gene (reference sequence) as LNHDA and SQIVND. The immunoSEQ Assay, a bias-controlled multiplex PCR, was used to amplify TCRbeta CDR3 regions from genomic DNA. The authors processed their data as follows. Within the assay, amplification of reference gene primers was used to estimate how many nucleated cells each sample contained. To quantify the absolute abundance of each unique TCRbeta CDR3 rearrangement, sequence reads were collapsed and filtered. For each sample, productive Simpson clonality was calculated as the square root of Simpson's diversity index over productive rearrangements. TCRdb took this table from immuneACCESS and kept in-frame rearrangements with V and J called. Such tables lack part of the clones; where checked against another copy, unresolved V genes explain under half of the gap, and the rest is unexplained. V, J and clone size were drawn from that table, and D and trimming were deduced from the DNA. This sample is represented by over 200,000 clones; nearly 90% of them were singletons. The ten largest clones capture approximately 12% of the sample.

Another Seattle source contributed samples from volunteer blood donors who had recovered from COVID-19. Each collaborating institution followed its own protocols to collect whole blood in K2EDTA tubes. For TCRbeta analysis, collaborators shipped samples as frozen whole blood, isolated PBMCs, or DNA extracted from either of those sample types. Summary of the overall study and its limitations: How much clinical and demographic metadata was included differed by source and by participant, and the metadata was provided uncurated.

Regarding this clone: Its antigen has not been determined. No base quality information exists; no much larger clone differs at one position.

Specimen: peripheral blood. The V and J genes are TRBV19 and TRBJ2-7, and TRBD2 matches 8 of the central bases. The source of this sequence is a woman aged 18-35 years who had recovered from COVID-19. The DNA sequence is TGTGCCAGTAGTATTTATCTAGCGGGCCAAACCTACGAGCAGTACTTC. Its protein reads: CASSIYLAGQTYEQYF.